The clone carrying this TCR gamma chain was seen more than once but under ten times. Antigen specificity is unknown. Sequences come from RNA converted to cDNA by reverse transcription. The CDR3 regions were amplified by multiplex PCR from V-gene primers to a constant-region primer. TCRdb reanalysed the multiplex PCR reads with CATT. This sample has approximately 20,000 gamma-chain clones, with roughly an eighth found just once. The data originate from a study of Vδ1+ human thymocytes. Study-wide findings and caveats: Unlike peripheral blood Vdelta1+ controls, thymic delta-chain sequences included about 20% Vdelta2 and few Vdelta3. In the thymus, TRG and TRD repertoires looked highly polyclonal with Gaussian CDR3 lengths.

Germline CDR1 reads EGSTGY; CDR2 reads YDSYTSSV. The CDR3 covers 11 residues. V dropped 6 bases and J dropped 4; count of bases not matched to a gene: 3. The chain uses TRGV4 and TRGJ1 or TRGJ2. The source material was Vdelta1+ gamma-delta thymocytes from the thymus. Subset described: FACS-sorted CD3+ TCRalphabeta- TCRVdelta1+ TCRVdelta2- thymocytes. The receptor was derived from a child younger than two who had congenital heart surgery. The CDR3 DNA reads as TGTGCCACCTGGAGGTATTATAAGAAACTCTTT. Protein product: CATWRYYKKLF.